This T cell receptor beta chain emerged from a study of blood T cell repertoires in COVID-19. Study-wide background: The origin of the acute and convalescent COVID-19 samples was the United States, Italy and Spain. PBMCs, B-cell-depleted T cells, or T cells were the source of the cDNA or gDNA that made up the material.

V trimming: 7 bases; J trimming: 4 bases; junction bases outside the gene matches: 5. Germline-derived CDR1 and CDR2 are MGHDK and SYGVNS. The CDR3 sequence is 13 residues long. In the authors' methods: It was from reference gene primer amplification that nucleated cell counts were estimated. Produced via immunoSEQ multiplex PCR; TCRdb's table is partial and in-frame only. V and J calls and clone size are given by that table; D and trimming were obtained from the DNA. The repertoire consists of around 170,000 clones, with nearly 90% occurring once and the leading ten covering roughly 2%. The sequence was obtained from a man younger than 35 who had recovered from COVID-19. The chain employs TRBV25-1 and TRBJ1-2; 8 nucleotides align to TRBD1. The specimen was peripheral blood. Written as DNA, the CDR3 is TGTGCCAGCAACCGACAGGGGAGCTATGGCTACACCTTC. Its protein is CASNRQGSYGYTF.